The rows below give T cell receptor beta chains drawn from one sample of a study of cytomegalovirus exposure and HLA in healthy donors. Profiling relied on immunoSEQ multiplex PCR, and the TCRdb table lists in-frame clones only, not all of them. The data show about 140,000 clones, 80% seen once. Sequencing input: PBMCs. These receptor sequences come from a middle-aged man in good health and CMV-seronegative. The CDR3 runs from the conserved cysteine through the conserved F or W. Each record gives: V gene, J gene, clone size, D gene, CDR3 DNA, CDR3 protein. The D gene is left open where the match is weak. Not every row has a clone size; where given, it reads once, few, many or a size class.

>TRBV5-4|TRBJ2-2|few|.
TGTGCCAGCAGCTTCCCTACAGGGAACACCGGGGAGCTGTTTTTT
CASSFPTGNTGELFF
>TRBV5-4|TRBJ1-2|.|TRBD1
TGTGCCAGCAGCTTCCGGGACAGGGGGTTCTATGGCTACACCTTC
CASSFRDRGFYGYTF
>TRBV7-2|TRBJ2-1|once|.
TGTGCCAGCAGCCTAGGCCCAGTTGGTGAGCAGTTCTTC
CASSLGPVGEQFF
>TRBV7-2|TRBJ2-3|.|TRBD2
TGTGCCAGCAGCCAGATGACTAGCGGGGGGGCCCATACGCAGTATTTT
CASSQMTSGGAHTQYF
>TRBV19|TRBJ2-5|.|.
TGTGCCAGTAGTATAGGAGGGCTTCAAGAGACCCAGTACTTC
CASSIGGLQETQYF
>TRBV6-5|TRBJ2-7|.|.
TGTGCCAGCACCCCGGCGGGTCAGACCTACGAGCAGTACTTC
CASTPAGQTYEQYF
>TRBV30|TRBJ2-3|.|.
TGTGCCTGGAGCCACGTAACAGGTGGCCCAGATACGCAGTATTTT
CAWSHVTGGPDTQYF
>TRBV6-5|TRBJ1-5|.|.
TGTGCCAGCAGTTACTCGACTGATCAGCCCCAGCATTTT
CASSYSTDQPQHF
>TRBV5-1|TRBJ2-7|.|TRBD1
TGCGCCAGCAGCTTGGCCCTCCCCAGGGACAGGGATTGGGGCTCCTACGAGCAGTACTTC
CASSLALPRDRDWGSYEQYF
>TRBV5-1|TRBJ2-7|.|.
TGCGCCAGCAGCTTGGAGTCTAGCGTGCCCTACGAGCAGTACTTC
CASSLESSVPYEQYF
>TRBV11-2|TRBJ1-2|.|.
TGTGCCAGCAGCCCGGGCTATGGCTACACCTTC
CASSPGYGYTF
>TRBV7-9|TRBJ1-2|few|TRBD1
TGTGCCAGCAGCTTAGGACAGGGCCGTAACTATGGCTACACCTTC
CASSLGQGRNYGYTF
>TRBV7-9|TRBJ2-7|.|TRBD1
TGTGCCAGCAGCCTCCGGACAGGCCAGTACGAGCAGTACTTC
CASSLRTGQYEQYF
>TRBV2|TRBJ2-4|few|TRBD2
TGTGCCAGCAGTGAACCTAGCGGCTCCAAAAACATTCAGTACTTC
CASSEPSGSKNIQYF
>TRBV27|TRBJ2-5|.|.
TGTGCCAGCAGTTTACCAGGGAAGGAGACCCAGTACTTC
CASSLPGKETQYF
>TRBV11-2|TRBJ1-5|.|TRBD1
TGTGCCAGCAGCTTACGTCCCACTGGGACAGGGGGCGACGGTCAGCCCCAGCATTTT
CASSLRPTGTGGDGQPQHF
>TRBV27|TRBJ1-2|.|TRBD1
TGTGCCAGCAGATCAGGGGGGAAAGGCTACACCTTC
CASRSGGKGYTF
>TRBV4-3|TRBJ2-3|.|TRBD2
TGCGCCAGCAGCCAAGATGGGGCCTTCCGGGGGGGAAGCACAGATACGCAGTATTTT
CASSQDGAFRGGSTDTQYF
>TRBV30|TRBJ1-2|.|.
TGTGCCTGGAGTGTAGGCCTATACCAGGACTATGGCTACACCTTC
CAWSVGLYQDYGYTF
>TRBV7-9|TRBJ2-7|.|.
TGTGCCAGCAGCTTAGAGCGGAGCTCCTACGAGCAGTACTTC
CASSLERSSYEQYF
>TRBV7-6|TRBJ1-1|few|.
TGTGCCAGCACCTTGACAGGAGACACTGAAGCTTTCTTT
CASTLTGDTEAFF
>TRBV6-5|TRBJ1-5|once|TRBD1
TGTGCCAGCAGGCCGACAGGGGGCAGCAATCAGCCCCAGCATTTT
CASRPTGGSNQPQHF
>TRBV5-1|TRBJ1-1|.|.
TGCGCCAGCAAGGCGGTAGACCGCGGCACTGAAGCTTTCTTT
CASKAVDRGTEAFF
>TRBV27|TRBJ1-6|.|.
TGTGCCAGCAGCTGGGGGGTCAATTCACCCCTCCACTTT
CASSWGVNSPLHF
>TRBV5-1|TRBJ2-4|.|.
TGCGCCAGCAGCTACCAGCAGGGGGGAGGAAACATTCAGTACTTC
CASSYQQGGGNIQYF
>TRBV27|TRBJ2-7|few|TRBD2
TGTGCCAGCAGTGGAGGGCTAGCGGCCTCGGGCGAGCAGTACTTC
CASSGGLAASGEQYF